Listed here are 4 T cell receptor beta chains from one sample, sequenced in a study of shared clonotypes between healthy human individuals. TCRdb's copy holds only in-frame clones and misses some; the assay was immunoSEQ multiplex PCR. The sample lists about 2.3 million clones; approximately 95% were seen once. Sequencing was done on a sample of naive CD4+ T cells from PBMCs. Noted subset: CD45RA+ positively selected. Source of these receptors: a man between 18 and 35 years old in good health. Some clones in this sample may be carry-over from other donors' samples.

The chain links TRBV11-3 to TRBJ2-7, with D possibly matching TRBD2 (5 bases). CDR1 and CDR2 from the germline V gene are SGHNT and YENEEA. This CDR3 spans 15 amino acids. V lost 2 bases and J lost 3, with 14 bases in between. The CDR3: CASSLSGPSGYEQYF. Written as DNA, the CDR3 is TGTGCCAGCAGCTTATCAGGACCGAGCGGCTACGAGCAGTACTTC.

The gene calls are TRBV7-3 and TRBJ2-4; TRBD1 aligns across 9 bases. CDR1 SGHTA and CDR2 FQGTGA come from the germline V gene. The CDR3 has 14 amino acids. V gave up 2 bases and J gave up 7 bases; unmatched junction bases: 3. The CDR3 DNA follows: TGTGCCAGCAGCTTAGGGACAGGGATCAACATTCAGTACTTC. Its translation is CASSLGTGINIQYF.

This chain uses TRBV6-5 with TRBJ2-5; 8 bases are a match to TRBD1. The CDR3 length is 15 residues. The germline V gene encodes CDR1 MNHEY and CDR2 SVGAGI. V lost 0 bases and J lost 4; bases outside the gene matches: 4. CDR3 nucleotide sequence: TGTGCCAGCAGTTACTCGGACAGGGACGGAGAGACCCAGTACTTC. Translation: CASSYSDRDGETQYF.

The chain is built from TRBV21-1 and TRBJ1-1. TRBV21-1 is given as a pseudogene. This CDR3 comprises 17 residues. The CDR3 spells CASSKVSGRAMNTEAFF. The CDR3, as DNA: TGTGCCAGCAGCAAAGTATCGGGGCGGGCTATGAACACTGAAGCTTTCTTT.